This paragraph reports one T cell receptor (beta chain). This receptor's antigen is unknown. Base qualities are not at hand, and no much larger clone is one base apart. Receptor amplification or capture employed 5' RACE. Sequencing was carried out with a NextSeq 500. In the TCR library protocol, unique molecular identifiers were attached to individual cDNA molecules to correct for PCR bias and sequencing error. TCR alpha and beta chains were both sequenced, and the abundances of alpha and beta sequences in each sample were closely correlated with each other. Concerning the study's data processing: Decombinator V4 was used to annotate the V gene, J gene and CDR3 of the TCR sequences. TCRs were defined as expanded if a significant change between any two time points was detected under a Poisson model with p below 0.0001. Abundances of TCRs were expressed as counts per million after normalisation to the total number of TCRs sequenced in each sample. MAIT TCRs were defined by TRAV1-2 paired with TRAJ12, TRAJ20 or TRAJ33, and iNKT TCRs by TRAV10 paired with TRAJ18. A search of VDJdb, accessed on 1 November 2021, was run for TCRs annotated to CMV, EBV and SARS-CoV-2, with TCRs annotated for multiple antigens excluded. TCRdb trimmed public reads at Q25 via fastp, called clones via MiXCR and kept in-frame beta chains. Rows are unified per CDR3 protein, each entry keeping the most common DNA and genes. The V and J calls and clone size come from TCRdb's table, not from the authors' own analysis. The sample table lists more than 70,000 distinct CDR3 sequences, roughly an eighth of them with a count of one. Around 15% of the sample rests with the top ten.

This record comes from a study of early T cells in non-severe SARS-CoV-2 infection (dated by TCRdb to about 2021). Context from the whole study: Because TCR sequencing was done on bulk RNA from unsorted whole blood, the alpha and beta chains could not be paired.

Including cysteine and phenylalanine, the CDR3 has 15 amino acids. Only CDR3 DNA remains: 45 bases, in frame from the first base. V lost 6 bases and J lost 5 bases, and the count of bases not matched to a germline gene is 7. On the study overall, not on this receptor specifically: VDJdb matching was skewed toward anti-spike CD8 responses and likely underestimated virus-specific expansions by missing private and CD4 specificities.

The study was a case-control design nested within a healthcare worker cohort in London, UK, with weekly nasopharyngeal swab PCR tests and blood sampling. Healthcare workers were enrolled in the week of the UK lockdown, from 23 to 31 March 2020, and were followed every week for up to roughly 16 weeks. The V and J segments used are TRBV12-3 or TRBV12-4 and TRBJ1-6, with 7 middle bases fitting TRBD1. The TCR originated in an adult who was a healthcare worker with PCR-confirmed SARS-CoV-2 infection or an uninfected control (not recorded which). Sequencing was performed on whole blood. The CDR3 protein sequence reads: CASRSRDRNNSPLHF. Read as DNA, the sequence is TGTGCCAGCAGAAGCCGGGACAGAAATAATTCACCCCTCCACTTT.